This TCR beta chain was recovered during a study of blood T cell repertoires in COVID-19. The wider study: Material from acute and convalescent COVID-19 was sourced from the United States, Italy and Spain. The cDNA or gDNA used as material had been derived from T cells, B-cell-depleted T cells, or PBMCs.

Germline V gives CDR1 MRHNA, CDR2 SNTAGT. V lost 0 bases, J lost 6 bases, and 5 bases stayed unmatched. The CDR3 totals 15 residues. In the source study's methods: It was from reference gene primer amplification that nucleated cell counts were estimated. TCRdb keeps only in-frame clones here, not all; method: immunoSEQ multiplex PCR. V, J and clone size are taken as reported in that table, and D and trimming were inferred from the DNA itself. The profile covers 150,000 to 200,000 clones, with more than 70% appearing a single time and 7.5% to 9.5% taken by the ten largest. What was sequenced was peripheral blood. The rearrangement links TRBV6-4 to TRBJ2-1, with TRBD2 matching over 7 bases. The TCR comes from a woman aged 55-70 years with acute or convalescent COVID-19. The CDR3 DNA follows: TGTGCCAGCAGTGACTCTTTAGGGAGGGGCAATGAGCAGTTCTTC. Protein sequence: CASSDSLGRGNEQFF.